The T cell receptor (beta chain) under discussion was sequenced for a study of OX40 agonist ivuxolimab in advanced cancers. The repertoire was sequenced with immunoSEQ multiplex PCR; TCRdb's copy has only in-frame clones and lacks some. Of 78,000 or so clones listed, around nine tenths were seen once; the top ten hold under 0.9%. The V end was cut by 2 bases, the J end by 5 bases, with 7 bases between. CDR3 length: 11 residues. Looked up from germline, CDR1 is GTSNPN and CDR2 is SVGIG (reference sequence). The chain has TRBV30 and TRBJ2-7; D not certain. The sequencing used CD4+ or CD8+ T cells sorted from blood, collected in a trial of the OX40 agonist ivuxolimab. The receptor was derived from an adult with an advanced solid tumor such as melanoma, head and neck, liver or kidney cancer. In DNA form, the CDR3 reads TGTGCCTGGAGTTCGGTGGACGAGCAGTACTTC. Amino acid sequence: CAWSSVDEQYF.